A selection of T cell receptor beta chains follows, all from one sample in a study of graft-versus-host responses after intestinal transplantation. Produced via immunoSEQ multiplex PCR; TCRdb's table is partial and in-frame only. The repertoire holds around 100,000 clones, with 85% to 95% as singletons. These receptors' antigens are unknown. Sequencing used unstimulated CD8+ T cells sorted from spleen or lymph node cells, obtained before transplant. The receptor source for this set is a human donor who was the organ donor for an intestinal transplant. CDR3s include the opening cysteine and the closing phenylalanine or tryptophan. The D gene is left open where the match is weak. Clone size is shown for a subset of rows, as once, few, many or a class of expanded clone.

size	D	J	V	CDR3	DNA
NA	TRBD1	TRBJ1-2	TRBV27	CASSPFRRDRDFYGYTF	TGTGCCAGCAGTCCCTTCCGCCGGGACAGGGATTTCTATGGCTACACCTTC
NA	NA	TRBJ2-1	TRBV11-2	CASSLSEAEQFF	TGTGCCAGCAGCTTATCCGAGGCAGAACAGTTCTTC
NA	NA	TRBJ1-1	TRBV27	CASSLSGDPNTEAFF	TGTGCCAGCAGTTTATCGGGCGATCCGAACACTGAAGCTTTCTTT
NA	NA	TRBJ2-7	TRBV5-5	CASSLAGHPTYEQYF	TGTGCCAGCAGCTTGGCCGGACACCCTACCTACGAGCAGTACTTC
NA	NA	TRBJ2-7	TRBV30	CAWSRPRDEQYF	TGTGCCTGGAGCCGCCCCCGGGACGAGCAGTACTTC
NA	NA	TRBJ2-5	TRBV29-1	CSVEVRASMETQYF	TGCAGCGTTGAAGTCCGCGCTAGCATGGAGACCCAGTACTTC
NA	NA	TRBJ1-1	TRBV19	CASSIAMAGQHEAFF	TGTGCCAGTAGTATAGCCATGGCGGGCCAGCATGAAGCTTTCTTT
NA	NA	TRBJ2-7	TRBV4-1	CASSQLRTGTYEQYF	TGCGCCAGCAGCCAATTGCGGACCGGGACCTACGAGCAGTACTTC
NA	NA	TRBJ2-2	TRBV4-1	CASSQLGATGELFF	TGCGCCAGCAGCCAACTAGGGGCTACCGGGGAGCTGTTTTTT
NA	NA	TRBJ2-7	TRBV5-1	CASSLGSGDEQYF	TGTGCCAGCAGCTTGGGATCAGGGGACGAGCAGTACTTC
NA	TRBD2	TRBJ2-3	TRBV29-1	CSVEPTGLAGDRRTQYF	TGCAGCGTTGAGCCGACCGGACTAGCGGGAGATCGGCGTACGCAGTATTTT
once	TRBD2	TRBJ2-5	TRBV5-1	CASSWRLAGGETQYF	TGCGCCAGCAGCTGGAGACTAGCGGGAGGAGAGACCCAGTACTTC
NA	NA	TRBJ2-5	TRBV13	CASSLGSRHWGETQYF	TGTGCCAGCAGCTTAGGGTCGAGACACTGGGGGGAGACCCAGTACTTC
NA	NA	TRBJ1-1	TRBV27	CASSLGPRGTEAFF	TGTGCCAGCAGTTTAGGGCCTCGGGGCACTGAAGCTTTCTTT
NA	NA	TRBJ2-1	TRBV27	CASRTLANEQFF	TGTGCCAGCAGGACGCTAGCCAATGAGCAGTTCTTC
NA	NA	TRBJ2-2	TRBV4-3	CASSHFTGELFF	TGCGCCAGCAGCCATTTTACCGGGGAGCTGTTTTTT
NA	TRBD1	TRBJ2-7	TRBV23-1	CARYRGTYEQYF	TGCGCCAGATACAGGGGGACCTACGAGCAGTACTTC
NA	TRBD2	TRBJ2-7	TRBV7-9	CASSSPSGSIHEQYF	TGTGCCAGCAGCTCACCTAGCGGGAGTATCCACGAGCAGTACTTC
NA	NA	TRBJ2-1	TRBV4-3	CASSQVAGGPTNEQFF	TGCGCCAGCAGCCAAGTCGCGGGCGGACCCACCAATGAGCAGTTCTTC
few	TRBD1	TRBJ2-7	TRBV6-6	CASSQAGTGSEQYF	TGTGCCAGCAGTCAAGCGGGGACAGGGAGCGAGCAGTACTTC
NA	NA	TRBJ2-7	TRBV27	CASSPQNPGLRLYEQYF	TGTGCCAGCAGTCCCCAAAACCCGGGACTTCGCCTCTACGAGCAGTACTTC
NA	NA	TRBJ1-1	TRBV7-9	CASSLPVGLNTEAFF	TGTGCCAGCAGCCTCCCGGTGGGTCTGAACACTGAAGCTTTCTTT
NA	NA	TRBJ1-2	TRBV5-7	CASSLGQLGYTF	TGTGCCAGCAGCTTGGGCCAGTTGGGCTACACCTTC
NA	NA	TRBJ1-2	TRBV14	CASSRDSYGYTF	TGTGCCAGCAGCCGTGACAGCTATGGCTACACCTTC
NA	TRBD2	TRBJ2-1	TRBV28	CASRLGTSGRNEQFF	TGTGCCAGCCGCCTCGGGACTAGCGGGAGGAATGAGCAGTTCTTC
NA	TRBD2	TRBJ2-1	TRBV7-6	CASSPGTSGSNEQFF	TGTGCCAGCAGCCCCGGGACTAGCGGGAGCAATGAGCAGTTCTTC
NA	NA	TRBJ1-5	TRBV19	CASSVFDRPDQPQHF	TGTGCCAGTAGTGTGTTTGACAGGCCAGATCAGCCCCAGCATTTT
NA	NA	TRBJ2-2	TRBV27	CASSLFEGRGTGELFF	TGTGCCAGCAGTTTATTTGAAGGTCGGGGCACCGGGGAGCTGTTTTTT
NA	TRBD2	TRBJ2-1	TRBV30	CAWIGLAGGKGEQFF	TGTGCCTGGATCGGGTTAGCGGGAGGTAAAGGTGAGCAGTTCTTC
NA	NA	TRBJ1-4	TRBV6-7	CASSFREKLFF	TGTGCCAGCAGTTTTCGCGAAAAACTGTTTTTT
NA	NA	TRBJ1-5	TRBV21-1	CASSKGGFYGHQPQHF	TGTGCCAGCAGCAAAGGGGGATTTTACGGGCATCAGCCCCAGCATTTT
NA	NA	TRBJ2-3	TRBV7-9	CASSFKSGRSRDTQYF	TGTGCCAGCAGCTTTAAGTCAGGCAGATCCAGAGATACGCAGTATTTT
NA	NA	TRBJ2-7	TRBV28	CASSFRVVDEQYF	TGTGCCAGCAGTTTTCGGGTCGTGGACGAGCAGTACTTC
NA	NA	TRBJ2-6	TRBV11-2	CASSLNPDGSGANVLTF	TGTGCCAGCAGCTTAAATCCCGACGGCTCTGGGGCCAACGTCCTGACTTTC
NA	TRBD2	TRBJ2-3	TRBV2	CASSDPVAGVGTDTQYF	TGTGCCAGCAGTGACCCGGTAGCGGGAGTCGGCACAGATACGCAGTATTTT
NA	NA	TRBJ2-7	TRBV5-1	CASRGSSYEQYF	TGCGCCAGCAGGGGGAGCTCCTACGAGCAGTACTTC
NA	NA	TRBJ2-3	TRBV30	CAWWAAYSTDTQYF	TGTGCCTGGTGGGCGGCATATAGCACAGATACGCAGTATTTT
NA	NA	TRBJ2-7	TRBV9	CASSPPSYEQYF	TGTGCCAGCAGCCCCCCATCCTACGAGCAGTACTTC
NA	NA	TRBJ2-3	TRBV10-1	CASSAMTDTQYF	TGCGCCAGCAGTGCGATGACAGATACGCAGTATTTT
NA	NA	TRBJ2-7	TRBV9	CASSLTSGGEQYF	TGTGCCAGCAGCCTAACGTCGGGTGGGGAGCAGTACTTC
NA	TRBD1	TRBJ2-2	TRBV13	CASSTRDRDTGELFF	TGTGCCAGCAGCACCCGGGACAGGGACACCGGGGAGCTGTTTTTT
NA	NA	TRBJ2-7	TRBV2	CASIQRSGEQYF	TGTGCCAGCATCCAGAGGAGTGGGGAGCAGTACTTC
NA	NA	TRBJ1-1	TRBV25-1	CASSANTEAFF	TGTGCCAGCAGTGCGAACACTGAAGCTTTCTTT
NA	NA	TRBJ2-1	TRBV7-9	CASSSGTNEQFF	TGTGCCAGCAGCTCGGGTACTAATGAGCAGTTCTTC
NA	TRBD1	TRBJ1-2	TRBV6-5	CASSVTGVPYGYTF	TGTGCCAGCAGTGTGACAGGGGTCCCCTATGGCTACACCTTC
NA	TRBD2	TRBJ2-1	TRBV19	CASSPSGVYNEQFF	TGTGCCAGTAGTCCTAGCGGCGTGTACAATGAGCAGTTCTTC
NA	NA	TRBJ1-5	TRBV27	CASSLGQGEQPQHF	TGTGCCAGCAGTTTAGGGCAAGGAGAGCAGCCCCAGCATTTT
NA	TRBD2	TRBJ2-7	TRBV2	CASSEGGLESYEQYF	TGTGCCAGCAGTGAAGGGGGACTAGAATCGTACGAGCAGTACTTC
NA	NA	TRBJ2-7	TRBV5-6	CASSLAGGNYEQYF	TGTGCCAGCAGCTTGGCGGGCGGGAACTACGAGCAGTACTTC
NA	NA	TRBJ1-3	TRBV10-3	CAISDRNTIYF	TGTGCCATCAGTGACAGAAACACCATATATTTT
NA	NA	TRBJ1-2	TRBV29-1	CSVDRGSGYGYTF	TGCAGCGTTGACAGGGGAAGCGGCTATGGCTACACCTTC
NA	NA	TRBJ1-2	TRBV4-1	CASSQDARVVTF	TGCGCCAGCAGCCAGGACGCAAGGGTTGTGACCTTC
NA	NA	TRBJ1-2	TRBV6-1	CASSLDGTENYGYTF	TGTGCCAGCAGTTTAGACGGGACGGAGAACTATGGCTACACCTTC
once	TRBD2	TRBJ2-7	TRBV5-1	CASSSGLAGPYEQYF	TGCGCCAGCAGCTCGGGACTAGCGGGTCCCTACGAGCAGTACTTC
NA	NA	TRBJ2-7	TRBV2	CASSGFWREQYF	TGTGCCAGCAGTGGATTTTGGAGGGAGCAGTACTTC
NA	TRBD2	TRBJ2-7	TRBV4-1	CASSQVTSGRNEQYF	TGCGCCAGCAGCCAAGTGACTAGCGGGAGGAACGAGCAGTACTTC
NA	NA	TRBJ2-7	TRBV9	CASSVVTYEQYF	TGTGCCAGCAGCGTAGTTACCTACGAGCAGTACTTC
NA	NA	TRBJ2-5	TRBV21-1	CASSGFSARGLGTQYF	TGTGCCAGCAGCGGGTTTTCGGCCAGGGGGCTTGGGACCCAGTACTTC
NA	NA	TRBJ2-7	TRBV28	CASSLRGDYEQYF	TGTGCCAGCAGTTTAAGGGGGGACTACGAGCAGTACTTC